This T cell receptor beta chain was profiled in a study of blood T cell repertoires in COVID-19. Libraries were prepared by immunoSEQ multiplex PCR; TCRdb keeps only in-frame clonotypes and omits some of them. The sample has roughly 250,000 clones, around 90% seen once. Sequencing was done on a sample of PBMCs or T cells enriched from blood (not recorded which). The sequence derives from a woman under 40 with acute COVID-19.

CDR3 nucleotide sequence: TGTGCCATCAGTGAGGGCCAACGGAACACTGAAGCTTTCTTT. This encodes CAISEGQRNTEAFF. This rearrangement joins TRBV10-3 to TRBJ1-1; D gene uncertain. The CDR3 covers 14 residues. V was trimmed by 2 bases and J by 1 base, leaving 8 bases between them. In germline, CDR1 is ENHRY, CDR2 SYGVKD.